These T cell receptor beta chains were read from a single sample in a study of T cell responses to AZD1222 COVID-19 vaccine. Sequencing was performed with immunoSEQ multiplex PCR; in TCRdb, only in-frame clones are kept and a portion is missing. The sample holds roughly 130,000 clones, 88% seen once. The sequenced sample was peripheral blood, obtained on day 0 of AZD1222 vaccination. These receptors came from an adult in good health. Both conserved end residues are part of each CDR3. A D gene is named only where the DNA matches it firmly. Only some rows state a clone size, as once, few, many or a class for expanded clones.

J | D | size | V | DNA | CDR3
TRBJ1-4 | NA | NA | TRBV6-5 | TGTGCCAGCAGCTTCGGCGCAACTAATGAAAAACTGTTTTTT | CASSFGATNEKLFF
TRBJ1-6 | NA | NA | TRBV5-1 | TGCGCCAGCCGCCTCGACCGGGGCTCCTATAATTCACCCCTCCACTTT | CASRLDRGSYNSPLHF
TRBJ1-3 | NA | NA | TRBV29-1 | TGCAGCGTTGAAGGGCCGGGAAACACCATATATTTT | CSVEGPGNTIYF
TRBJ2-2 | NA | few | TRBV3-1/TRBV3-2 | TGTGCCAGCAGCCAAGGTACAGGCCAGCGGGAGCTGTTTTTT | CASSQGTGQRELFF
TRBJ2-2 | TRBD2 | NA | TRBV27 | TGTGCCAGCAGTCTAAGCGGGAGGAACACCGGGGAGCTGTTTTTT | CASSLSGRNTGELFF
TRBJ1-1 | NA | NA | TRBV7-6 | TGTGCCAGCTCGATGAACACTGAAGCTTTCTTT | CASSMNTEAFF
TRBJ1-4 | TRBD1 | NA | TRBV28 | TGTGCCAGCAGGACCCCGGGACAGGGCGGTGAAAAACTGTTTTTT | CASRTPGQGGEKLFF
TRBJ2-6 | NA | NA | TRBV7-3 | TGTGCCAGCAGCTTCCAGAGCTCTGGGGCCAACGTCCTGACTTTC | CASSFQSSGANVLTF
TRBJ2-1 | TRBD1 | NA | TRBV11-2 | TGTGCCAGCAGTTCACTACGGACAGGGCTCCACAATGAGCAGTTCTTC | CASSSLRTGLHNEQFF
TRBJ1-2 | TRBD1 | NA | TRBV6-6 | TGTGCCAGCAGTTACTCGATTGGGACAGGGGGCGGTGGCTACACCTTC | CASSYSIGTGGGGYTF
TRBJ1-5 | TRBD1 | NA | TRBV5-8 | TGTGCCAGCAGCTTGGGGACAGGTGTTAATCAGCCCCAGCATTTT | CASSLGTGVNQPQHF
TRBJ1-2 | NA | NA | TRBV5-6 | TGTGCCAGCAGCTTGGTGGCAGCGGGCTACACCTTC | CASSLVAAGYTF
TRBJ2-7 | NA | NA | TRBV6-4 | TGCGGAACCAGAAGACAGAACGGAGACTACGAGCAGTACTTC | CGTRRQNGDYEQYF
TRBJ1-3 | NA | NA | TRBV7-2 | TGTGCCAGCAGCTTAACGGCAGGTCCTGGAAACACCATATATTTT | CASSLTAGPGNTIYF
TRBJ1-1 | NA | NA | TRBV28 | TGTGCCAGCAGTCGGGATGCTGAAGCTTTCTTT | CASSRDAEAFF
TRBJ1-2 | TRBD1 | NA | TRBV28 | TGTGCCCACAGGGGGACCCAAAACTATGGCTACACCTTC | CAHRGTQNYGYTF
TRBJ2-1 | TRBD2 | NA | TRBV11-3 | TGTGCCAGCAGCTTCGGACTAGCGGGGACTCCTGAGCAGTTCTTC | CASSFGLAGTPEQFF
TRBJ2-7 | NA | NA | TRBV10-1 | TGCGCCACACGACAGGAGTTGGGCTCCTACGAGCAGTACTTC | CATRQELGSYEQYF
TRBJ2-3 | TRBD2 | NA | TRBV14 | TGTGCCAGCAGCCAGTGGACTAGCGGGGCAAGTACGCAGTATTTT | CASSQWTSGASTQYF
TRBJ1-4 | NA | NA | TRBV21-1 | TGTGCCAGCAGCAAAAGCGGGGTAGGCAGGGGGCGCGGGAAACTGTTTTTT | CASSKSGVGRGRGKLFF
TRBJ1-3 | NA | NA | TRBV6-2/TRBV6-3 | TGTGCCAGCAGTCAACTTAGCCGGGCTGGAAACACCATATATTTT | CASSQLSRAGNTIYF
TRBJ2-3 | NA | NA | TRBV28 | TGTGCCAGCCGCGCGTCGGATACGCAGTATTTT | CASRASDTQYF
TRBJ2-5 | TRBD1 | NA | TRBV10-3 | TGTGCCATCAGTCCACTGCAAGGACAGGGCGAAGAGACCCAGTACTTC | CAISPLQGQGEETQYF
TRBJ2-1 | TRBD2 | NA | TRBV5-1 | TGCGCCAGCAGCCTACGACTAGCGGGGGCAAACAATGAGCAGTTCTTC | CASSLRLAGANNEQFF
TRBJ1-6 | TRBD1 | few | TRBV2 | TGTGCCAGCAGTGGGGACAGGTCTTCACCCCTCCACTTT | CASSGDRSSPLHF
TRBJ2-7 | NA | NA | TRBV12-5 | TGTGCTAGTGGGGGACGGGAGACCTACGAGCAGTACTTC | CASGGRETYEQYF
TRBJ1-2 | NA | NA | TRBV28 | TGTGCCAGCAGTTTTAACGGCTATGGCTACACCTTC | CASSFNGYGYTF
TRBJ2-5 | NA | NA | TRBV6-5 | TGTGCCAGCAGTTCGCGGTTCGGAGGCTCAGAGACCCAGTACTTC | CASSSRFGGSETQYF
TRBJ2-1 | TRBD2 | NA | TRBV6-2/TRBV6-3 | TGTGCCAGCAGTGGGGGACTAGCGGGATCCCTACTCTACAATGAGCAGTTCTTC | CASSGGLAGSLLYNEQFF
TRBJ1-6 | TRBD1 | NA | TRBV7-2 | TGTGCCAGCAGCTTCGAGTCCGGGACAGTCTCACCCCTCCACTTT | CASSFESGTVSPLHF
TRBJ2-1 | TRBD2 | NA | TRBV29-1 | TGCAGCGTGCAGATAGCGGGGGGCCAGGCCAATGAGCAGTTCTTC | CSVQIAGGQANEQFF
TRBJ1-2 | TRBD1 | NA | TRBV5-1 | TGCGCCAGCAGCTCATGGACAGGGTTGAACTATGGCTACACCTTC | CASSSWTGLNYGYTF
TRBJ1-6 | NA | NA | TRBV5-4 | TGTGCCAGCAGCTTGCAGGGGTTCGATTCACCCCTCCACTTT | CASSLQGFDSPLHF
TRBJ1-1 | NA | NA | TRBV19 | TGTGCCAGTAGTATAGAGCGGCCGAGGGAAGCTTTCTTT | CASSIERPREAFF
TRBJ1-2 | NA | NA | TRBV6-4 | TGTGCCAGCAGTGACTCAGGGAGGGGCTATGGCTACACCTTC | CASSDSGRGYGYTF
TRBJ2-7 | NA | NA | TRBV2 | TGTGCCAGCAGTGTATACGAGCAGTACTTC | CASSVYEQYF
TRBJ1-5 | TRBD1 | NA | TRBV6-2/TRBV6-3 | TGTGCCAGCAGTAGAGACAGGGACAATCAGCCCCAGCATTTT | CASSRDRDNQPQHF
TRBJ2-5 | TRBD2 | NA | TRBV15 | TGTGCCACCAGGACTAGCGGGAGTAGAGAGACCCAGTACTTC | CATRTSGSRETQYF
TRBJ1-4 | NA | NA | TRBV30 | TGTGCCTGCTACACCCAAGTATTAGAAAAACTGTTTTTT | CACYTQVLEKLFF
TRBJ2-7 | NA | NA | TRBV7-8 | TGTGCCAGCAGCTTTGGCCAGCGAGTCTACGAGCAGTACTTC | CASSFGQRVYEQYF
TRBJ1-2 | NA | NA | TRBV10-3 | TGTGCCATCAGCCAGGGCAACTATGGCTACACCTTC | CAISQGNYGYTF
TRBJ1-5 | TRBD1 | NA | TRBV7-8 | TGTGCCAGCAGCCTTGACAGGGGTCCGCATCAGCCCCAGCATTTT | CASSLDRGPHQPQHF
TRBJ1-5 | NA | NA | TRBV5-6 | TGTGCCAGCGCTGAAGCGGGGGCCAATCAGCCCCAGCATTTT | CASAEAGANQPQHF
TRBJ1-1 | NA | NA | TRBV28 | TGTGCCAGCAGTTACGGGGGACCGAACACTGAAGCTTTCTTT | CASSYGGPNTEAFF
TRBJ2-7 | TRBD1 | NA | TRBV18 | TGTGCCAGCTCATCGGACAGGACAAGCTCCTACGAGCAGTACTTC | CASSSDRTSSYEQYF
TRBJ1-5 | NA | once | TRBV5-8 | TGTGCCAGCGGTCGTGACAATCAGCCCCAGCATTTT | CASGRDNQPQHF
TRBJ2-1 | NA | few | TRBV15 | TGTGCCACCAGCCAACAGGGGAGGGGCCTCAATGAGCAGTTCTTC | CATSQQGRGLNEQFF
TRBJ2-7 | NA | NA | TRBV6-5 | TGTGCCAGCAGTTACTACGGGACAACCTTCTCCTACGAGCAGTACTTC | CASSYYGTTFSYEQYF
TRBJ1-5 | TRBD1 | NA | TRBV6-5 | TGTGCCAGCAGTCTACGGACAGGGGGCTGGCAGCCCCAGCATTTT | CASSLRTGGWQPQHF
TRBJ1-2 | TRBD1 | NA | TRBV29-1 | TGCAGCGCCACCGGGACAGGGAATGACTACACCTTC | CSATGTGNDYTF
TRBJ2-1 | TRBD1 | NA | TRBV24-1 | TGTGCCACCAGTGATTCACAGGGGAAGAGCTACAATGAGCAGTTCTTC | CATSDSQGKSYNEQFF
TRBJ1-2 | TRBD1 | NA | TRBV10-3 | TGTGCCACGCGTAGTGGACAGGGGGTGTATGGCTACACCTTC | CATRSGQGVYGYTF
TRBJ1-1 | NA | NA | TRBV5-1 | TGCGCCAGCAGCTTGGCCCAGTTCACTGAAGCTTTCTTT | CASSLAQFTEAFF
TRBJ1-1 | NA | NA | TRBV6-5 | TGTGCCAGCAGGGATCTTGACGGCTCGAGATGGGAAGCTTTCTTT | CASRDLDGSRWEAFF
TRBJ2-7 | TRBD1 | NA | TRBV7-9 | TGTGCCAGCAGAGACCTTCGAGGGACAGGGTACCACGAGCAGTACTTC | CASRDLRGTGYHEQYF